This is a list of T cell receptor beta chains from one sample in a study of human T cells and chemical hapten exposure. MiXCR, run by TCRdb on the RACE reads, gives a single entry per CDR3 protein. The profile shows 80,000 to 100,000 distinct CDR3 sequences, 27% of them singletons. The sample here was whole blood, taken in connection with sensitization to the hapten diphenylcyclopropenone (DPC). These receptors were collected from a man aged 40-50 years with alopecia areata. Some clones in this sample may be carry-over from other donors' samples. CDR3s leave out the opening cysteine and the closing phenylalanine or tryptophan.

v_gene	j_gene	CDR3aa
TRBV30	TRBJ2-5	AWTSGLKETQY
TRBV15	TRBJ2-7	ATSKPGEKQY
TRBV28	TRBJ2-7	ASGTGTGASYEQY
TRBV29-1	TRBJ2-1	SVEDGTSGRDEQF
TRBV6-6	TRBJ1-1	ASKGPLNTEAF
TRBV20-1	TRBJ1-1	SAGGPIEAF
TRBV12-3/TRBV12-4	TRBJ1-3	ASSLAPPGNTIY
TRBV20-1	TRBJ2-7	SARPGTSGTFEQY
TRBV10-2	TRBJ2-6	ASSESGQGFPSGANVLT
TRBV20-1	TRBJ1-1	SARPSLNTEAF
TRBV7-2	TRBJ1-1	ASRRDRGNTEAF
TRBV29-1	TRBJ1-1	SVSKASQGVNTEAF
TRBV6-5	TRBJ2-7	ASKGLAGGPEQY
TRBV2	TRBJ1-1	ASRGERANTEAF
TRBV10-3	TRBJ2-5	AISALGIQETQY